This TCR beta chain was retrieved from a study of T-cell memory formation after mild COVID-19. TCRdb passed the 5' RACE reads through MiXCR, listing each CDR3 protein once. The sample holds around 300,000 distinct CDR3 sequences; approximately 19% are singletons and the top ten take around 21%. This clonotype has just a few counts. V lost 2 bases, J lost 5 bases, and 15 bases lay in between. Germline V gene lookup returns CDR1 MGHRA and CDR2 YSYEKL. The CDR3 runs to 16 residues. This rearrangement joins TRBV4-1 to TRBJ2-2; D gene ambiguous. Material: PBMCs or a T cell subset sorted from them (not recorded which). The clonotype was recovered from a man younger than 30 who had mild COVID-19 (a few samples of this study predate the infection). Cell type and time point are not known. For the CDR3, the DNA is TGCGCCAGCAGCCAAAGATCCCCCGTCGTTACCGGGGAGCTGTTTTTT. This gives the protein CASSQRSPVVTGELFF.